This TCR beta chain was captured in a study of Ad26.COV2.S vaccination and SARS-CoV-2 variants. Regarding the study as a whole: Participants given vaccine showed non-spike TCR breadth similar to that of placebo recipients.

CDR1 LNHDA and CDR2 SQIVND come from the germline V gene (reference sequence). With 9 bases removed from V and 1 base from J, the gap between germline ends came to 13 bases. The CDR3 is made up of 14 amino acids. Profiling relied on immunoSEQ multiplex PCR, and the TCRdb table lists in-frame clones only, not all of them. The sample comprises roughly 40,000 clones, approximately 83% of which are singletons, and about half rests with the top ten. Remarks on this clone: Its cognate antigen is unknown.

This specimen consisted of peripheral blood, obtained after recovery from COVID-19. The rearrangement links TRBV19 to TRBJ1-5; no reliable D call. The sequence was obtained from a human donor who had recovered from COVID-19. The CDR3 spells CASWASGSNQPQHF. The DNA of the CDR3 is TGTGCCAGCTGGGCGTCGGGAAGCAATCAGCCCCAGCATTTT.